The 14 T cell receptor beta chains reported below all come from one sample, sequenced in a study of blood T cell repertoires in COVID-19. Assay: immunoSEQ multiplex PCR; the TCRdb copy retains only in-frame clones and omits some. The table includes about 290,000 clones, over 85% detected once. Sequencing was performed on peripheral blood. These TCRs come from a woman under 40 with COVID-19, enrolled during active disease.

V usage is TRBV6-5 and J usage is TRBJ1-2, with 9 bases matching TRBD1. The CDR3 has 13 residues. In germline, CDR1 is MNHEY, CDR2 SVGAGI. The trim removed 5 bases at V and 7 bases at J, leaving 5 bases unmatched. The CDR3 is CASSTGQGFGYTF. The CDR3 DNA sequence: TGTGCCAGCAGTACCGGACAGGGGTTTGGCTACACCTTC.

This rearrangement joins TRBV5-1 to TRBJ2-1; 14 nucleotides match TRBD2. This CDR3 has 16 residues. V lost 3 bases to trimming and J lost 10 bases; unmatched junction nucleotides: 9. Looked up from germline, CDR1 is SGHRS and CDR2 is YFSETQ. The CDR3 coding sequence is TGCGCCAGCAGCTCCCTGACTAGCGGGGGGGGCCGAGAGCAGTTCTTC. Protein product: CASSSLTSGGGREQFF.

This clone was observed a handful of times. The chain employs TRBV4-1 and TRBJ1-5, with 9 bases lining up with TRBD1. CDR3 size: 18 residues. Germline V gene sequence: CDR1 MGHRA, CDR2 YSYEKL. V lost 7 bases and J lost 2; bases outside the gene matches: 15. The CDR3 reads CASNPGTGRGKRNQPQHF. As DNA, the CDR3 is TGCGCCAGCAACCCCGGGACAGGGAGGGGTAAACGCAATCAGCCCCAGCATTTT.

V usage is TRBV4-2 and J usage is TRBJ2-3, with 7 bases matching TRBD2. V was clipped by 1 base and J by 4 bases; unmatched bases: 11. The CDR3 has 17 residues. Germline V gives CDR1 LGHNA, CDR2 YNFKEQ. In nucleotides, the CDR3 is TGTGCCAGCAGCCAAGGAACGCGGGGGATATCGGCAGATACGCAGTATTTT. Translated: CASSQGTRGISADTQYF.

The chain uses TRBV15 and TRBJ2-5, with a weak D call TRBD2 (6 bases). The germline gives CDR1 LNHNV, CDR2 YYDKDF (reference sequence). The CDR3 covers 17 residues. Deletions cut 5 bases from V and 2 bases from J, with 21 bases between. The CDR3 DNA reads TGTGCCACCAGCCCCCAGTTCATGACGGGAGAACAAGAGACCCAGTACTTC. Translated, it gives CATSPQFMTGEQETQYF.

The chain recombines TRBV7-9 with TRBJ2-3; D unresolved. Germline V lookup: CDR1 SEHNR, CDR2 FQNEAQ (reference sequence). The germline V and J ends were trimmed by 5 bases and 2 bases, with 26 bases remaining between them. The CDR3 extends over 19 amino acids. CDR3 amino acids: CASSQAATMGPPLTDTQYF. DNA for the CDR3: TGTGCCAGCAGCCAAGCCGCTACTATGGGTCCTCCGCTCACAGATACGCAGTATTTT.

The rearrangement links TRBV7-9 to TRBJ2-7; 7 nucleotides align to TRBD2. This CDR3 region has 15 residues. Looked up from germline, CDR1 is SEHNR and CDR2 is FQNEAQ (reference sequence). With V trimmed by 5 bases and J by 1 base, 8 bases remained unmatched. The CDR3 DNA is TGTGCCAGCAGCGCCGGGACTACATCTTCCTACGAGCAGTACTTC. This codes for CASSAGTTSSYEQYF.

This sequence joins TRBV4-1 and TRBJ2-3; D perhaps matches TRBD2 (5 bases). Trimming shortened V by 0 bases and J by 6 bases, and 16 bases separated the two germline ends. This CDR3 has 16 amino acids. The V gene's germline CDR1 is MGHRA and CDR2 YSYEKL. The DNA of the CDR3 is TGCGCCAGCAGCCAAGATCGGGCAGCGCGGAGGGATACGCAGTATTTT. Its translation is CASSQDRAARRDTQYF.

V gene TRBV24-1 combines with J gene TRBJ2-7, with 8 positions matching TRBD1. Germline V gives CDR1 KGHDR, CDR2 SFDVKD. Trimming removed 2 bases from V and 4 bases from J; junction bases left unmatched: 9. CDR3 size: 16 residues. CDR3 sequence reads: CATSDSERTGRYEQYF. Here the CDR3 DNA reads TGTGCCACCAGTGATTCTGAAAGGACAGGGCGATACGAGCAGTACTTC.

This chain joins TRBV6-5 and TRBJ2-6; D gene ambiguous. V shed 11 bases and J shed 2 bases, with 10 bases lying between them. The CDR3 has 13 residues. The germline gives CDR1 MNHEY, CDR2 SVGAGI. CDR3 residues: CAGTRTGANVLTF. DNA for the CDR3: TGTGCCGGAACGAGGACTGGGGCCAACGTCCTGACTTTC.

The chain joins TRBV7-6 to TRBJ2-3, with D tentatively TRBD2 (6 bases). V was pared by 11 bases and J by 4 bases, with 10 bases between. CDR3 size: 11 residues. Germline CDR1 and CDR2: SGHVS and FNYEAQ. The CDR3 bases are TGTGCCCTGGGGGGAGCAGATACGCAGTATTTT. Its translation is CALGGADTQYF.

The CDR3 DNA reads TGCGCCAGCAGCCAAGGAATGGGTTTGCGTGGCGGGGGGGCAGGGGAGCTGTTTTTT. Translated: CASSQGMGLRGGGAGELFF. The chain links TRBV4-1 to TRBJ2-2; TRBD2 aligns across 9 bases. The V gene end was trimmed by 1 base and the J gene end by 8 bases; junction bases not matched to a gene: 17. The CDR3 runs 19 residues. Germline CDR1 is MGHRA and CDR2 is YSYEKL.

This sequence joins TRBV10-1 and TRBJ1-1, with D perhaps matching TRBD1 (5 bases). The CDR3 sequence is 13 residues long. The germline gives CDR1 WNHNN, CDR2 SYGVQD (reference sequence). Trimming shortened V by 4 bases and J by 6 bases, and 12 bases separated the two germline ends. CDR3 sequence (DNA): TGCGCCAGCAGTGCCAGGGCAGAGGCTGAAGCTTTCTTT. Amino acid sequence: CASSARAEAEAFF.

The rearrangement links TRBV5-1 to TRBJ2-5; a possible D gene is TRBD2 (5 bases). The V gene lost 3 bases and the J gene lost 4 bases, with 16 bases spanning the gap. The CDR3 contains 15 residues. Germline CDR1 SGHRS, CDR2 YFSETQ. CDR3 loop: CASSSLGLQSETQYF. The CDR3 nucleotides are TGCGCCAGCAGCTCCCTAGGACTTCAATCAGAGACCCAGTACTTC. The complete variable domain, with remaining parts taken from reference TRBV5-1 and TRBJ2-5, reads KAGVTQTPRYLIKTRGQQVTLSCSPISGHRSVSWYQQTPGQGLQFLFEYFSETQRNKGNFPGRFSGRQFSNSRSEMNVSTLELGDSALYLCASSSLGLQSETQYFGPGTRLLVL.